The next 3 T cell receptor beta chains were all read from a single sample in a study of T cell repertoires in cytomegalovirus infection. These receptors' antigens are unknown. TCRdb reprocessed the reads via MiXCR and lists one record per CDR3 protein. This sample has about 830,000 distinct CDR3 sequences, with approximately 32% found just once. The sample was cultured CD8+ T cells from PBMCs, taken from culture after CMV antigen stimulation. These receptors originate from a human donor in good health (CMV status not recorded). Some clones in this sample may be carry-over from other donors' samples.

This rearrangement joins TRBV20-1 to TRBJ1-6; TRBD1 is a possible D gene (5 bases). Per the germline V gene, CDR1 is DFQATT and CDR2 is SNEGSKA (reference sequence). V shed 1 base and J shed 0 bases, with 16 bases lying between them. CDR3 size: 18 residues. The CDR3 bases are TGCAGTGCTAGAGGCGATCAGCATGGGGGCTCCTATAATTCACCCCTCCACTTT. This sequence encodes CSARGDQHGGSYNSPLHF.

The chain links TRBV5-1 to TRBJ1-1, with D unresolved. The germline V gene encodes CDR1 SGHRS and CDR2 YFSETQ. The CDR3 has 13 amino acids. V was clipped by 2 bases and J by 4 bases, with 9 bases between them. CDR3 bases: TGCGCCAGCAGCTTTACCTGGGGCACTGAAGCTTTCTTT. Its translation is CASSFTWGTEAFF.

CDR3 coding DNA: TGTGCCAGTAGTATCACTCCTTCAGGGACTGAAGCTTTCTTT. This encodes CASSITPSGTEAFF. The chain links TRBV19 to TRBJ1-1; possible D gene TRBD1, 5 bases. The V gene lost 3 bases and the J gene lost 5 bases, with 13 bases spanning the gap. The germline V gene has CDR1 LNHDA and CDR2 SQIVND (reference sequence). This CDR3 is 14 amino acids long.